The clone carrying this TCR beta chain has just one count. The data stem from a study of blood T cell repertoires in COVID-19. Study information: Italy, Spain and the United States were the sources of the convalescent and acute COVID-19 samples. In each case, the material was cDNA or gDNA derived from T cells, B-cell-depleted T cells, or PBMCs.

Methods used by the authors: Amplification from reference gene primers served as the basis for estimated nucleated cell counts. Clones were read by immunoSEQ multiplex PCR, and TCRdb kept only the in-frame ones, dropping some. V and J calls plus clone size are reproduced from that table; the DNA served to infer D and trimming. This sample has 370,000 or so clones, with roughly 77% found just once. Germline V gene lookup returns CDR1 SNHLY and CDR2 FYNNEI. Trimming took 4 bases from V and 6 from J; bases not matched to a gene: 6. The CDR3 is 16 residues long. The sequenced sample consisted of peripheral blood. The receptor was isolated from a human donor with acute or convalescent COVID-19. The donor label of this sample is uncertain. The chain is built from TRBV2 and TRBJ2-2; 12 bases align to TRBD2. The chain's CDR3 is CASSAYRLAGAGELFF. In nucleotides, the CDR3 is TGTGCCAGCAGTGCGTATCGACTAGCGGGGGCCGGGGAGCTGTTTTTT.